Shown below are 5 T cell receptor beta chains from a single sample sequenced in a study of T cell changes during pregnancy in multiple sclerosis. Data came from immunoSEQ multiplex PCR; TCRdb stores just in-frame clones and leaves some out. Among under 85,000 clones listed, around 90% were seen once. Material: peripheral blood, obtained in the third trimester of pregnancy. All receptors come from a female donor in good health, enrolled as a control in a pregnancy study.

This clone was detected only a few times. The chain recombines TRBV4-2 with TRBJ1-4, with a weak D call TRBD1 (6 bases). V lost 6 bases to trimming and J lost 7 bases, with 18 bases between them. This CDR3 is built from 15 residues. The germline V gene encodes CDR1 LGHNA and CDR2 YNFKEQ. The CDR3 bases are TGTGCCAGCAGTCGGACAGTTGCCTTGGGTGAAAAACTGTTTTTT. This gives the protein CASSRTVALGEKLFF.

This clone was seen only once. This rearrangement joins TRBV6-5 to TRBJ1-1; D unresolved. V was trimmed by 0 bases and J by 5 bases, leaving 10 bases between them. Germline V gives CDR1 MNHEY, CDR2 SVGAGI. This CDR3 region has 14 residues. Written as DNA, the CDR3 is TGTGCCAGCAGTTACTCGACGGGTAGAACTGAAGCTTTCTTT. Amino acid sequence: CASSYSTGRTEAFF.

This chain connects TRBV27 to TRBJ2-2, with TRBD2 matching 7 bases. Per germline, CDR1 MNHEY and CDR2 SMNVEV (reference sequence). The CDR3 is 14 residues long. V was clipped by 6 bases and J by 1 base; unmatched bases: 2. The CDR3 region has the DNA TGTGCCAGCAGAGGGAGGGTGAACACCGGGGAGCTGTTTTTT. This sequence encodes CASRGRVNTGELFF.

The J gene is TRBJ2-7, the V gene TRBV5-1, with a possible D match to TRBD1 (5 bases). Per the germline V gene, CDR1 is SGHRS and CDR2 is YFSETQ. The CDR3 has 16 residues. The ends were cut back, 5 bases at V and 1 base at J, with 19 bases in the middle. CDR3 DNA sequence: TGCGCCAGCAGGCCGAGCCCCCGACAGACTTCCTACGAGCAGTACTTC. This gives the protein CASRPSPRQTSYEQYF.

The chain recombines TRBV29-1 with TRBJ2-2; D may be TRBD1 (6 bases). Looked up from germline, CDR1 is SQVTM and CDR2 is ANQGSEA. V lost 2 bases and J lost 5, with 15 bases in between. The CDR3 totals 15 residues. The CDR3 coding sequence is TGCAGCGTTGAAAAGGGGCAGGGGCAAACCGGGGAGCTGTTTTTT. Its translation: CSVEKGQGQTGELFF.